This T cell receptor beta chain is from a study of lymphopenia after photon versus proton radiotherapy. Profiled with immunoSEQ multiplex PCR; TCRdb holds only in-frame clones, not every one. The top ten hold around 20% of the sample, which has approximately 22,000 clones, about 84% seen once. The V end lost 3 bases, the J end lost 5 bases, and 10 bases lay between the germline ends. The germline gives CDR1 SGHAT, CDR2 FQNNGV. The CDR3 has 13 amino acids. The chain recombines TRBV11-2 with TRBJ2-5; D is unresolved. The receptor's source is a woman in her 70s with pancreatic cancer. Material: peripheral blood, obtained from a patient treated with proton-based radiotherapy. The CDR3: CASSFGLGETQYF. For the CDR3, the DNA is TGTGCCAGCAGCTTCGGGTTGGGGGAGACCCAGTACTTC.